One and the same sample provided the 13 T cell receptor beta chains below, sequenced in a study of blood T cell repertoires in COVID-19. Sequencing was performed with immunoSEQ multiplex PCR; in TCRdb, only in-frame clones are kept and a portion is missing. The table records a few hundred thousand clones, almost 85% of them present only once. Sequencing input: peripheral blood. The receptors stem from a human donor in a cohort sampled during active COVID-19.

Concerning this clone: The same CDR3 can be traced to other DNA sequences in this sample. V is TRBV12-3 or TRBV12-4 and J is TRBJ2-1; no reliable D call. The V end lost 7 bases, the J end lost 5 bases, and 6 bases lay between the germline ends. CDR3 length: 11 amino acids. The CDR3 reads CASTRNNEQFF. Here the CDR3 DNA reads TGTGCCAGCACCAGAAACAATGAGCAGTTCTTC.

This rearrangement joins TRBV5-1 to TRBJ2-4, with 7 bases that match TRBD2. The CDR3 length is 15 residues. The germline V gene has CDR1 SGHRS and CDR2 YFSETQ. Trimming cost V 1 base and J 8 bases; bases outside gene matches: 9. The CDR3 protein is CASSLSLGLGDIQYF. The DNA of the CDR3 is TGCGCCAGCAGCTTGAGTCTCGGACTAGGCGACATTCAGTACTTC. Full variable domain (missing parts from reference TRBV5-1 and TRBJ2-4): KAGVTQTPRYLIKTRGQQVTLSCSPISGHRSVSWYQQTPGQGLQFLFEYFSETQRNKGNFPGRFSGRQFSNSRSEMNVSTLELGDSALYLCASSLSLGLGDIQYFGAGTRLSVL.

The V and J genes are TRBV5-5 and TRBJ1-5, with TRBD1 matching over 8 bases. The V segment lost 2 bases and the J segment 0 bases; nucleotides outside the gene matches: 7. This CDR3 is 17 amino acids long. Per germline, CDR1 SGHKS and CDR2 YYEKEE (reference sequence). The CDR3 region is CASSFGTGGYSNQPQHF. CDR3 DNA: TGTGCCAGCAGCTTCGGGACAGGAGGTTATAGCAATCAGCCCCAGCATTTT.

The chain combines TRBV29-1 with TRBJ1-1; TRBD1 is a possible D gene (5 bases). The ends were cut back, 4 bases at V and 1 base at J, with 7 bases in the middle. CDR3 length: 12 amino acids. Germline V gives CDR1 SQVTM, CDR2 ANQGSEA. This CDR3 reads CSVGQQNTEAFF. For the CDR3, the DNA is TGCAGCGTTGGACAGCAGAACACTGAAGCTTTCTTT.

J is TRBJ2-3 and V is TRBV7-3; 9 nucleotides match TRBD1. V dropped 8 bases and J dropped 3; count of bases not matched to a gene: 6. There are 14 residues in the CDR3. The germline gives CDR1 SGHTA, CDR2 FQGTGA. The CDR3 DNA reads as TGTGCCAGCGGGACAGGGCTCGTTACAGATACGCAGTATTTT. Its protein is CASGTGLVTDTQYF.

The V and J genes are TRBV2 and TRBJ2-7; TRBD1 agrees at 8 bases. The CDR3 loop spans 14 amino acids. The trim removed 5 bases at V and 5 bases at J, leaving 8 bases unmatched. Germline V gene data show CDR1 as SNHLY and CDR2 as FYNNEI. This CDR3 reads CASSQTGVAHEQYF. Written as DNA, the CDR3 is TGTGCCAGCAGTCAGACAGGGGTAGCTCACGAGCAGTACTTC.

The chain uses TRBV2 and TRBJ1-5; 7 bases match TRBD1. V dropped 6 bases and J dropped 1; count of bases not matched to a gene: 0. Per germline, CDR1 SNHLY and CDR2 FYNNEI. This CDR3 has 13 amino acids. The DNA for the CDR3 is TGTGCCAGCAGGGGACAGAGCAATCAGCCCCAGCATTTT. Residues: CASRGQSNQPQHF. The full variable domain, rest sourced from reference TRBV2 and TRBJ1-5, is EPEVTQTPSHQVTQMGQEVILRCVPISNHLYFYWYRQILGQKVEFLVSFYNNEISEKSEIFDDQFSVERPDGSNFTLKIRSTKLEDSAMYFCASRGQSNQPQHFGDGTRLSIL.

The rearrangement uses TRBV14 and TRBJ1-2, with 8 bases matching TRBD1. V shed 5 bases and J 5 bases; nucleotides not matched to a gene: 7. CDR3 length equals 14 residues. Looked up from germline, CDR1 is SGHDN and CDR2 is FVKESK. CDR3 sequence (DNA): TGTGCCAGCAGCTGGGACAGGCCGCCTTATGGCTACACCTTC. This sequence encodes CASSWDRPPYGYTF. Using reference TRBV14 and TRBJ1-2 for the parts outside the CDR3, the full variable domain is EAGVTQFPSHSVIEKGQTVTLRCDPISGHDNLYWYRRVMGKEIKFLLHFVKESKQDESGMPNNRFLAERTGGTYSTLKVQPAELEDSGVYFCASSWDRPPYGYTFGSGTRLTVV.

The table lists this clone with a few counts. In nucleotides, the CDR3 is TGTGCCAGCAGCCTATCGGGACAGGGGTTCGAGCAGTACTTC. It yields the protein CASSLSGQGFEQYF. The genes are TRBV6-5 and TRBJ2-7; 10 bases are a match to TRBD1. The junction had 8 bases not matched to a gene; V was cut back by 6 bases and J by 6 bases. This CDR3 contains 14 residues. Germline lookup yields CDR1 MNHEY and CDR2 SVGAGI.

The J gene is TRBJ2-3, the V gene TRBV9, with TRBD2 matching 11 bases. The J segment lost 2 bases and the V segment lost 0 bases, leaving 11 bases of the junction unmatched. The V gene's germline CDR1 is SGDLS and CDR2 YYNGEE. The CDR3 runs to 19 residues. CDR3 DNA sequence: TGTGCCAGCAGCGTAGATAGCGGGGGGGCCGATACCTCCACAGATACGCAGTATTTT. It codes for CASSVDSGGADTSTDTQYF.

This rearrangement joins TRBV19 to TRBJ1-2; D is unclear. Germline CDR1 is LNHDA and CDR2 is SQIVND (reference sequence). Trimming stripped 10 bases from V and 1 base from J, with 10 bases between. The CDR3 spans 12 residues. The chain's CDR3 is CATRAGNYGYTF. DNA for the CDR3: TGTGCCACTAGGGCAGGTAACTATGGCTACACCTTC.

V and J are TRBV10-3 and TRBJ1-3; no firm D call. The V end was cut by 2 bases, the J end by 0 bases, with 8 bases between. Germline V gene data show CDR1 as ENHRY and CDR2 as SYGVKD. This CDR3 region has 15 residues. DNA for the CDR3: TGTGCCATCAGTGAGACTTCAAGCTCTGGAAACACCATATATTTT. It encodes CAISETSSSGNTIYF.

The chain joins TRBV25-1 to TRBJ1-4; D possibly corresponds to TRBD1 (6 bases). Germline V lookup: CDR1 MGHDK, CDR2 SYGVNS. With 3 bases removed from V and 4 bases from J, the gap between germline ends came to 12 bases. This CDR3 spans 15 amino acids. The CDR3 sequence is CASSEPTGINEKLFF. In DNA, the CDR3 is TGTGCCAGCAGTGAGCCGACAGGAATTAATGAAAAACTGTTTTTT.